The T cell receptor (beta chain) under discussion was sequenced for a study of cytomegalovirus exposure and HLA in healthy donors. With respect to this clone: Its target is unknown.

Points from the study as a whole: It was confirmed in vitro that a few of the CMV-associated chains were specific for CMV antigens.

After removal of 5 bases from V and 9 bases from J, the junction contained 12 bases not matched to a gene. Germline-derived CDR1 and CDR2 are PRHDT and FYEKMQ (reference sequence). The CDR3 contains 17 residues. Profiled with immunoSEQ multiplex PCR; TCRdb holds only in-frame clones, not every one. Of around 160,000 clones listed, approximately 81% were seen once; the top ten hold approximately 10%. The chain combines TRBV13 with TRBJ2-2, with TRBD2 identical over 13 bases. Sequences were obtained from PBMCs. This TCR derives from a man aged 25-45 years in good health and CMV-seropositive. The CDR3 nucleotides read TGTGCCAGCAGCGCGGGACTAGCGGGAAGGCGTCATCGGGAGCTGTTTTTT. Its protein product is CASSAGLAGRRHRELFF.